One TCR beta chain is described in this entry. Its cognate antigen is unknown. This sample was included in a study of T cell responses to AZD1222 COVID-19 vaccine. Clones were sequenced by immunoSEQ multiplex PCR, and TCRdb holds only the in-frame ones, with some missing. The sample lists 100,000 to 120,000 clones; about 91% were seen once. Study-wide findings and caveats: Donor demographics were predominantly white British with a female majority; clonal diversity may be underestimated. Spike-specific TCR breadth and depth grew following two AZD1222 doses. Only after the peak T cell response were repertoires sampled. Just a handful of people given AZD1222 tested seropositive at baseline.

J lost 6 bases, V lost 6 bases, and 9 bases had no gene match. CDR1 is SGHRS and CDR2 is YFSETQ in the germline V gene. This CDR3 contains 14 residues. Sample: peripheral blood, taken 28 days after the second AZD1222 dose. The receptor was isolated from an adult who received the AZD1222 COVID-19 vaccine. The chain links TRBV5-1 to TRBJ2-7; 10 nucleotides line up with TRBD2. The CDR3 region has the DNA TGCGCCAGCACCTCCCCGGAGCGGGAGGGCGAGCAGTACTTC. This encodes CASTSPEREGEQYF.